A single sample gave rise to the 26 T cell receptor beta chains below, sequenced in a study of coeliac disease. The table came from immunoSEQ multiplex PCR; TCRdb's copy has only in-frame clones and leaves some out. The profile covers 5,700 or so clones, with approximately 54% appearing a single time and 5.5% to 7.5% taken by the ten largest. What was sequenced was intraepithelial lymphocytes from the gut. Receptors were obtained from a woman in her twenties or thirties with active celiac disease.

CDR3 amino acids: CASSSGQGVSYNEQFF. CDR3 coding DNA: TGTGCCAGCAGCTCCGGACAGGGGGTCTCCTACAATGAGCAGTTCTTC. This chain connects TRBV11-3 to TRBJ2-1, with 10 bases identical to TRBD1. From germline, CDR1 is SGHNT and CDR2 YENEEA. J was trimmed by 0 bases and V by 4 bases; bases with no gene match: 3. CDR3 size: 16 residues.

CDR3 region: CASRQRGVGMREQFF. The CDR3 DNA reads TGTGCCAGCAGGCAACGGGGGGTTGGGATGCGTGAGCAGTTCTTC. The rearrangement uses TRBV6-6 and TRBJ2-1; TRBD2 agrees at 7 bases. V lost 6 bases to trimming and J lost 9 bases; unmatched junction nucleotides: 14. CDR3 size: 15 residues. Germline V CDR1 and CDR2: MNHNY, SVGAGI (reference sequence).

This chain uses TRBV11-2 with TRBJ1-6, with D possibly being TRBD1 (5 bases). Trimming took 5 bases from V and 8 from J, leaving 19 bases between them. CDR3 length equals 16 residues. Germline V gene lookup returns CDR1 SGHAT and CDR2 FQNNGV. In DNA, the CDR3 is TGTGCCAGCAGCCCCCCCCGAACTGGGGGGGATTCACCCCTCCACTTT. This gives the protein CASSPPRTGGDSPLHF.

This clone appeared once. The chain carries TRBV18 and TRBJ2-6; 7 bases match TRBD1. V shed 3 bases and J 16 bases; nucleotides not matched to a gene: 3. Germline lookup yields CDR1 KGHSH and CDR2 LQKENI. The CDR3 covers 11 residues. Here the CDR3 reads CASSPRDSLTF. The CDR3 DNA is TGTGCCAGCTCACCCAGGGACAGTCTGACTTTC.

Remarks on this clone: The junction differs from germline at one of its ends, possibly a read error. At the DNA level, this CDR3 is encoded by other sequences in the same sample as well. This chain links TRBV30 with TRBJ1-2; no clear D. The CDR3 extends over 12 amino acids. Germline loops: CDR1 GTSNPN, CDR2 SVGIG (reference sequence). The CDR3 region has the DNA TGTGCCTGGAGTCAAGGAGGCCATGGCTATACCTTC. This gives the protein CAWSQGGHGYTF.

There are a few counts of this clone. The CDR3 loop reads CASSLLTSGSYYEQYF. CDR3 nucleotides: TGTGCCAGCAGCCTGCTGACTAGCGGGTCCTACTACGAGCAGTACTTC. The chain couples TRBV7-2 to TRBJ2-7; TRBD2 matches 10 bases. CDR1 and CDR2 from the germline V gene are SGHTA and FQGNSA. The CDR3 consists of 16 residues. The J segment lost 3 bases and the V segment lost 5 bases, leaving 10 bases of the junction unmatched.

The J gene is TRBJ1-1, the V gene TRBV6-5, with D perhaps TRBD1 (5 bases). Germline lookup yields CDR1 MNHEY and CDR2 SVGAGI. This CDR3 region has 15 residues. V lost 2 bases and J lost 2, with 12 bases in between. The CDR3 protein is CASSYPTGANTEAFF. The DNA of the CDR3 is TGTGCCAGCAGTTACCCGACTGGGGCAAACACTGAAGCTTTCTTT.

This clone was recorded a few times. Here the CDR3 DNA reads TGTGCCAGCAGTTTCAGGGGGTCAGATACGCAGTATTTT. Translation: CASSFRGSDTQYF. This chain links TRBV7-3 with TRBJ2-3; 7 bases are shared with TRBD1. The CDR3 is 13 amino acids. The trim removed 6 bases at V and 4 bases at J, leaving 4 bases unmatched. Germline loops: CDR1 SGHTA, CDR2 FQGTGA.

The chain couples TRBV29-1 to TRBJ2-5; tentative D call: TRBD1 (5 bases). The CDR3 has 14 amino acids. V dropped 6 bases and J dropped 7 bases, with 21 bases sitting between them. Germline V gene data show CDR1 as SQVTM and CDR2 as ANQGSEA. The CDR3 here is CSVAPGSGSGTQYF. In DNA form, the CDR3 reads TGCAGCGTCGCCCCCGGGTCAGGGTCAGGGACCCAGTACTTC.

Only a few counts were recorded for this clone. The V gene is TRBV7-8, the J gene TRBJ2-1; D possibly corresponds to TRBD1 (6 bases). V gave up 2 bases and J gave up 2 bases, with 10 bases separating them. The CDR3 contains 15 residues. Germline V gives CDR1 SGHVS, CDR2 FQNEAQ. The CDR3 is CASSLMGATYNEQFF. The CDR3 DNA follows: TGTGCCAGCAGCTTAATGGGGGCTACCTACAATGAGCAGTTCTTC.

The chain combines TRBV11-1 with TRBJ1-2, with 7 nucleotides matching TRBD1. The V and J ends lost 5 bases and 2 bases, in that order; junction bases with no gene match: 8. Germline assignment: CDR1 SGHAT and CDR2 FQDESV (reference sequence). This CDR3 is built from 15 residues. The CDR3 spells CASSLGTASNYGYTF. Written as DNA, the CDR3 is TGTGCCAGCAGCCTGGGGACAGCCTCCAACTATGGCTACACCTTC.

CDR3 amino acids: CASSSGTGGAKNIQYF. For the CDR3, the DNA is TGTGCCAGCAGCTCCGGGACAGGCGGAGCCAAAAACATTCAGTACTTC. V is TRBV5-4 and J is TRBJ2-4; 8 positions match TRBD1. The junction had 5 bases not matched to a gene; V was cut back by 3 bases and J by 0 bases. Germline values: CDR1 SGHNT, CDR2 YYREEE (reference sequence). The length of the CDR3 is 16 residues.

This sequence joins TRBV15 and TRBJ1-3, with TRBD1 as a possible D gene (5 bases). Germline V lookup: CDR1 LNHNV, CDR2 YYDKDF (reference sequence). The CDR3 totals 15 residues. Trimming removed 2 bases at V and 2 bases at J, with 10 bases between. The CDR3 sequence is CATSRQGRTGNTIYF. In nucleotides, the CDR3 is TGTGCCACCAGCAGACAGGGTCGAACTGGAAACACCATATATTTT.

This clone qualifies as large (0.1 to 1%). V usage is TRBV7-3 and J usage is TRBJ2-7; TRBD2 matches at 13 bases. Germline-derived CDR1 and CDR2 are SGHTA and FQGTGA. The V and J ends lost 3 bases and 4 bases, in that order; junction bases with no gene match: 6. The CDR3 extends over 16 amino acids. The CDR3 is CASSFYSTSGGYEQYF. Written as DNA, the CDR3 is TGTGCCAGCAGCTTTTATTCGACTAGCGGGGGGTACGAGCAGTACTTC.

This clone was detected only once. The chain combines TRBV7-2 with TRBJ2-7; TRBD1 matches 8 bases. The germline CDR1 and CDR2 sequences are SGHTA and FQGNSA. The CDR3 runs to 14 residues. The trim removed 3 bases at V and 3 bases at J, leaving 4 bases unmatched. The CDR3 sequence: CASSFGQGLYEQYF. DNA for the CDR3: TGTGCCAGCAGCTTCGGACAGGGCCTCTACGAGCAGTACTTC.

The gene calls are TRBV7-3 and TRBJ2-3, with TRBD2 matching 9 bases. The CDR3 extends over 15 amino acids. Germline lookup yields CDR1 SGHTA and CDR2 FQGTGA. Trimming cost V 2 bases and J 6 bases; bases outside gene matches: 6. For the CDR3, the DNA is TGTGCCAGCAGCTTACTGGCGGGGGGGATGGATACGCAGTATTTT. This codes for CASSLLAGGMDTQYF.

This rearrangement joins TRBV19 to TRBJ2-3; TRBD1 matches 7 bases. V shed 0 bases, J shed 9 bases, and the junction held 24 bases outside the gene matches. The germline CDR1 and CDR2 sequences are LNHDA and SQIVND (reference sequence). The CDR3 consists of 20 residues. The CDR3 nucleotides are TGTGCCAGTAGTATAGATCGGGACAGCTTGGAGGCAGGACATTTGAGAACGCAGTATTTT. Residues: CASSIDRDSLEAGHLRTQYF.

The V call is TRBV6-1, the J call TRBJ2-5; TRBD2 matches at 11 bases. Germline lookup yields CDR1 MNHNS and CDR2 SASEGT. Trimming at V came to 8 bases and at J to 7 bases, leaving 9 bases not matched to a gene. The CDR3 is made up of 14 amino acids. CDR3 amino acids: CASSGLAAGGTQYF. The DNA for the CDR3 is TGTGCCAGCTCGGGACTAGCGGCCGGGGGGACCCAGTACTTC.

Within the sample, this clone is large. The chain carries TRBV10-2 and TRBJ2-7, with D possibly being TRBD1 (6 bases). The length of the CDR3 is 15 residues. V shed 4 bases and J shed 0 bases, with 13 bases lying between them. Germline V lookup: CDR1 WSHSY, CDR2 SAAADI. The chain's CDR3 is CASSGDQGSSYEQYF. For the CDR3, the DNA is TGCGCCAGCAGTGGGGACCAGGGGAGCTCCTACGAGCAGTACTTC.

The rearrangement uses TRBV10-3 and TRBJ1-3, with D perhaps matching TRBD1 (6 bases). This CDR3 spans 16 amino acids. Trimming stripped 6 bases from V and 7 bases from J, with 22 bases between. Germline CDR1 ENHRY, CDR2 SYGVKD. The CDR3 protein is CAIRDSLPSGGNTIYF. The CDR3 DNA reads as TGTGCCATCAGGGACAGCCTTCCATCCGGGGGGAACACCATATATTTT.

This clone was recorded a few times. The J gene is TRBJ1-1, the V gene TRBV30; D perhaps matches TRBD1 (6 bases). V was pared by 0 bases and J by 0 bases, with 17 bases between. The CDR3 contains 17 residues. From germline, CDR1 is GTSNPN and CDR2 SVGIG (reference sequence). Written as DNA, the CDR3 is TGTGCCTGGAGTGTACTCTTAAGGAGGACAGTGAACACTGAAGCTTTCTTT. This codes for CAWSVLLRRTVNTEAFF.

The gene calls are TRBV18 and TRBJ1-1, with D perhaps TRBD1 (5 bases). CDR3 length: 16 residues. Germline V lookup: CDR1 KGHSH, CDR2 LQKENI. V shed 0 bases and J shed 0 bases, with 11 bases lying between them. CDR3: CASSPPTALMNTEAFF. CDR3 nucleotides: TGTGCCAGCTCACCACCGACAGCCCTCATGAACACTGAAGCTTTCTTT.

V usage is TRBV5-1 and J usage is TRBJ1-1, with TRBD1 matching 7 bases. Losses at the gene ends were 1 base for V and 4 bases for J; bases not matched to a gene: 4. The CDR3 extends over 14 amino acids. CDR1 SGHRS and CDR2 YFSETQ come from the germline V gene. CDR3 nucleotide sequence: TGCGCCAGCAGCTTGCGTCCAGGGGGCACTGAAGCTTTCTTT. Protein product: CASSLRPGGTEAFF. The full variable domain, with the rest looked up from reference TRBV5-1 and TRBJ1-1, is KAGVTQTPRYLIKTRGQQVTLSCSPISGHRSVSWYQQTPGQGLQFLFEYFSETQRNKGNFPGRFSGRQFSNSRSEMNVSTLELGDSALYLCASSLRPGGTEAFFGQGTRLTVV.

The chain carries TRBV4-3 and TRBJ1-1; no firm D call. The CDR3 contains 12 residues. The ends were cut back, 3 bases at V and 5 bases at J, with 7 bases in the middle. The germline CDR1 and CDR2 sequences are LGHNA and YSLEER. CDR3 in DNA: TGCGCCAGCAGCCAGGGCAGAACTGAAGCTTTCTTT. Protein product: CASSQGRTEAFF.

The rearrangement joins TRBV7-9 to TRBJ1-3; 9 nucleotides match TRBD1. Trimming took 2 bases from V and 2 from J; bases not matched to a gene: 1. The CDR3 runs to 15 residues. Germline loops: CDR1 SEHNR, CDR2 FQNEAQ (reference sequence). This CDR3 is CASSLNRGPGNTIYF. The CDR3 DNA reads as TGTGCCAGCAGCTTAAACAGGGGGCCTGGAAACACCATATATTTT.

The CDR3 is CASSMGLASSQETQYF. The DNA of the CDR3 is TGTGCCAGTAGCATGGGACTAGCGTCTTCACAAGAGACCCAGTACTTC. V gene TRBV19 combines with J gene TRBJ2-5; 10 nucleotides line up with TRBD2. CDR1 LNHDA and CDR2 SQIVND come from the germline V gene (reference sequence). CDR3 length: 16 residues. J lost 2 bases, V lost 6 bases, and 9 bases had no gene match.